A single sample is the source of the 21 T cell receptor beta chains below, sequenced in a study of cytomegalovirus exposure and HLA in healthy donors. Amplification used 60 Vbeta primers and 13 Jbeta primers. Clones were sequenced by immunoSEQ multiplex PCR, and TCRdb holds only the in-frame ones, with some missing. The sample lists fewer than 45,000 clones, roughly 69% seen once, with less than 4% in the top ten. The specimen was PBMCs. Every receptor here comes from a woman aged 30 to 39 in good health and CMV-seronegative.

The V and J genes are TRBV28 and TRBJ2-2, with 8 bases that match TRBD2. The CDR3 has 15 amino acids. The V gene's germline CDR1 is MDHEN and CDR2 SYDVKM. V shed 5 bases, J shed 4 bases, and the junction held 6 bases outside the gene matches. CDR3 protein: CASSPLAESTGELFF. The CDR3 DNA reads TGTGCCAGCAGTCCACTAGCGGAGTCCACCGGGGAGCTGTTTTTT.

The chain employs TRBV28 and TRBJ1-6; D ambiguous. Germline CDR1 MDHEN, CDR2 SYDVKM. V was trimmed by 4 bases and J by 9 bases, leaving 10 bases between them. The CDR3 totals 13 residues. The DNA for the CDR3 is TGTGCCAGCAGTTGGGGAGTACGTTCACCCCTCCACTTT. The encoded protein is CASSWGVRSPLHF. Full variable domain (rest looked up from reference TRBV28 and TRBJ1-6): DVKVTQSSRYLVKRTGEKVFLECVQDMDHENMFWYRQDPGLGLRLIYFSYDVKMKEKGDIPEGYSVSREKKERFSLILESASTNQTSMYLCASSWGVRSPLHFGNGTRLTVT.

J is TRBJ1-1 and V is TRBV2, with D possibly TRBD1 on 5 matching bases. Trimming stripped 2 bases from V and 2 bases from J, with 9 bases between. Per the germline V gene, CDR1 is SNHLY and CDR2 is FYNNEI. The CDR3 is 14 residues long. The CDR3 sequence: CASSEWGANTEAFF. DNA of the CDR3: TGTGCCAGCAGTGAATGGGGCGCCAACACTGAAGCTTTCTTT.

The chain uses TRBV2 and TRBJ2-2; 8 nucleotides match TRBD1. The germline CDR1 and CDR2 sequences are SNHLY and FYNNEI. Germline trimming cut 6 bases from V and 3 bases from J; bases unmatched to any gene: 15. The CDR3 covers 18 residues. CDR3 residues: CASSDIIPGQVDTGELFF. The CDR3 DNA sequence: TGTGCCAGCAGCGATATTATTCCGGGACAGGTTGACACCGGGGAGCTGTTTTTT.

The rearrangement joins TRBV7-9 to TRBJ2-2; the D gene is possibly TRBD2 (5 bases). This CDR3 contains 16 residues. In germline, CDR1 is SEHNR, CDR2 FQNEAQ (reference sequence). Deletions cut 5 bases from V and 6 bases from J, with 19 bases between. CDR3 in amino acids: CASSQLMGAMPGELFF. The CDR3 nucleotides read TGTGCCAGCAGCCAACTGATGGGAGCTATGCCCGGGGAGCTGTTTTTT.

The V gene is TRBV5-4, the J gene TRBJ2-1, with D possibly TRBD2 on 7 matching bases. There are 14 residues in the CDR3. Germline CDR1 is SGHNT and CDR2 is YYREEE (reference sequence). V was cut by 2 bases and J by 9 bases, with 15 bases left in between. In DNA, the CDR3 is TGTGCCAGCAGCTTTCGGGCGGGGGCTGCTGAGCAGTTCTTC. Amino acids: CASSFRAGAAEQFF.

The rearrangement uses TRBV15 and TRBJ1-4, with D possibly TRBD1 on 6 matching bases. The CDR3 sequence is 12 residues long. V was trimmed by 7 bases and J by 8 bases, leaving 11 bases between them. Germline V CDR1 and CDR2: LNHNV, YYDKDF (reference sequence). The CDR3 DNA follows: TGTGCCACCACCTCGGGGGGCGAAAAACTGTTTTTT. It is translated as CATTSGGEKLFF.

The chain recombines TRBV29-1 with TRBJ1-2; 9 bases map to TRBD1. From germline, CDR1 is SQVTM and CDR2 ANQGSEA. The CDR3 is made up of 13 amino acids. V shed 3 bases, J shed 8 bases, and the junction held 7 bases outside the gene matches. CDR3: CSVERTGARGYTF. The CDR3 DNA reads TGCAGCGTTGAGCGGACAGGGGCGCGGGGCTACACCTTC.

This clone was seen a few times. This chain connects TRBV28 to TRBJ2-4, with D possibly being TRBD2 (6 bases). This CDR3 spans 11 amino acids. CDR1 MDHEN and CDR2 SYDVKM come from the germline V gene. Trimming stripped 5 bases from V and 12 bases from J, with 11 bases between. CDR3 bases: TGTGCCAGCAGTGCGGGACGGCCTCAGTACTTC. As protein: CASSAGRPQYF.

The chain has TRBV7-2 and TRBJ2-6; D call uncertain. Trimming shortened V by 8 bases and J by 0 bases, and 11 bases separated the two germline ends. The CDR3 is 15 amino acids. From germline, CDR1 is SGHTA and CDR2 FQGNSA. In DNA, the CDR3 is TGTGCCAGCGGTTGGTCTACCTCTGGGGCCAACGTCCTGACTTTC. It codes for CASGWSTSGANVLTF.

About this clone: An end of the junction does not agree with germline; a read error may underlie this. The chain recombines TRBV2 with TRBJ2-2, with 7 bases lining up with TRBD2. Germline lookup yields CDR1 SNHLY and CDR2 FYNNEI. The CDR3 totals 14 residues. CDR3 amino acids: CASSEARLAGKLFF. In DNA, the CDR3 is TGTGCCAGCAGTGAAGCCCGACTAGCCGGGAAGCTGTTTTTT.

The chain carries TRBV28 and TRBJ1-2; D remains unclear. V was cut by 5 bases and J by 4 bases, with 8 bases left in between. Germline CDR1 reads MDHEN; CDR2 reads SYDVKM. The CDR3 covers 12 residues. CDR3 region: CASSPPGYGYTF. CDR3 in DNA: TGTGCCAGCAGTCCGCCGGGCTATGGCTACACCTTC.

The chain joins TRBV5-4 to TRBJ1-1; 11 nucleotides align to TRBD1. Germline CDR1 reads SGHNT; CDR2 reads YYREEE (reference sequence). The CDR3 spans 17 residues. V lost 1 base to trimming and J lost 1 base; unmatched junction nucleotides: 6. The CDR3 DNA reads TGTGCCAGCAGCTTGCCTAAGGGACAGGGGGAGAACACTGAAGCTTTCTTT. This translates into CASSLPKGQGENTEAFF.

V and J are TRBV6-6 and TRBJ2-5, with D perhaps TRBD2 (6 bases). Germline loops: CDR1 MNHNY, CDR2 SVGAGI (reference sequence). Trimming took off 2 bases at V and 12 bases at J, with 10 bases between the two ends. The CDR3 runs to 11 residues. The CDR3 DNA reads TGTGCCAGCAGTTACGAGGAGGGGAAGTACTTC. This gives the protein CASSYEEGKYF.

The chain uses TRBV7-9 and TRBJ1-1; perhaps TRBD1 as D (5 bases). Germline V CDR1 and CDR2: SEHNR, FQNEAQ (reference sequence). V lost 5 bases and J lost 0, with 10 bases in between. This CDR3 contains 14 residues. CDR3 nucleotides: TGTGCCAGCAGCCCCAGGGCGTTGAACACTGAAGCTTTCTTT. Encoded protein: CASSPRALNTEAFF. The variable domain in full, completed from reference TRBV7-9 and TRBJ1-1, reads DTGVSQNPRHKITKRGQNVTFRCDPISEHNRLYWYRQTLGQGPEFLTYFQNEAQLEKSRLLSDRFSAERPKGSFSTLEIQRTEQGDSAMYLCASSPRALNTEAFFGQGTRLTVV.

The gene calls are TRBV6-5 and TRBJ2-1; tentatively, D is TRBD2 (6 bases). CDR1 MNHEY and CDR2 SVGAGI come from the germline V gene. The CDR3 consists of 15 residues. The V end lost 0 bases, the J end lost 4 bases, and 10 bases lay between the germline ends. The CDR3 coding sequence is TGTGCCAGCAGTTACTCGGAGGCGGGATACAATGAGCAGTTCTTC. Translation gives CASSYSEAGYNEQFF.

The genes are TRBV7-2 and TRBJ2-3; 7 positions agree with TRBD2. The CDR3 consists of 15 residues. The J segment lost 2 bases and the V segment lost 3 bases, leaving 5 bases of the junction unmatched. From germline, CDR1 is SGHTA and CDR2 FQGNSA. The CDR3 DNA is TGTGCCAGCAGCTTTCACAGCGGGGCCACAGATACGCAGTATTTT. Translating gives CASSFHSGATDTQYF. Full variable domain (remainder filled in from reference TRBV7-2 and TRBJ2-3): GAGVSQSPSNKVTEKGKDVELRCDPISGHTALYWYRQSLGQGLEFLIYFQGNSAPDKSGLPSDRFSAERTGGSVSTLTIQRTQQEDSAVYLCASSFHSGATDTQYFGPGTRLTVL.

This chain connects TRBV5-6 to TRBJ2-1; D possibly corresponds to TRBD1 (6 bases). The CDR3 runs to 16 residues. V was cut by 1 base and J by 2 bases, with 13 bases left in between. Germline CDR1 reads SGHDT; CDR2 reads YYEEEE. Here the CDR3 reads CASSLIRGSTYNEQFF. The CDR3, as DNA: TGTGCCAGCAGCTTGATCAGGGGAAGTACCTACAATGAGCAGTTCTTC.

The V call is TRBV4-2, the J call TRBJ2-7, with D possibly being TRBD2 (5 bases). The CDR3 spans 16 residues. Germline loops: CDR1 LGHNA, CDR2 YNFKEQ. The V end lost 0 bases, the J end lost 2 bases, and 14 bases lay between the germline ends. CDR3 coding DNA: TGTGCCAGCAGCCAAGAGGGGAGTGGGAAAGCCTACGAGCAGTACTTC. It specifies CASSQEGSGKAYEQYF.

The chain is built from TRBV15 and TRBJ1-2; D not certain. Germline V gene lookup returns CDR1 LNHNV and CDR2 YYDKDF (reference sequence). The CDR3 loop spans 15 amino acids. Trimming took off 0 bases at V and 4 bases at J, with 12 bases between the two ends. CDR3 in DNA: TGTGCCACCAGCAGAGATCTTCCAGGTTCCTATGGCTACACCTTC. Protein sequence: CATSRDLPGSYGYTF.

CDR3 sequence reads: CASSLGQGGNYGYTF. The CDR3 region has the DNA TGCGCCAGCAGCTTGGGGCAGGGAGGCAACTATGGCTACACCTTC. The gene calls are TRBV5-1 and TRBJ1-2, with D possibly being TRBD1 (5 bases). CDR3 size: 15 residues. The V gene's germline CDR1 is SGHRS and CDR2 YFSETQ. Between the trimmed V and J ends, which lost 0 bases and 2 bases, there was a span of 11 bases. Looking up the rest from reference TRBV5-1 and TRBJ1-2 gives the full variable domain: KAGVTQTPRYLIKTRGQQVTLSCSPISGHRSVSWYQQTPGQGLQFLFEYFSETQRNKGNFPGRFSGRQFSNSRSEMNVSTLELGDSALYLCASSLGQGGNYGYTFGSGTRLTVV.